This is a list of T cell receptor beta chains from one sample in a study of T-cell reconstitution after alpha-beta-depleted transplantation in children. TCRdb analysed the PCR reads with MiXCR anew, one entry per CDR3 protein. The table records a few hundred thousand distinct CDR3 sequences, over 9% of them present only once. Sequences were derived from PBMCs, sampled before TCRalphabeta/CD19-depleted stem cell transplant. These receptor sequences come from a boy less than two years old with acute myeloid leukemia, due to receive a stem cell transplant. Both conserved end residues are part of each CDR3. A D gene is named only where the DNA matches it firmly. A row's size may be missing; if present it is once, few, many or a size class.

TRBV7-8	many	-	15	TRBJ2-3	CASSSPPGDTDTQYF	TGTGCCAGCAGCTCCCCTCCCGGTGACACAGATACGCAGTATTTT
TRBV12-3/TRBV12-4	-	-	14	TRBJ2-7	CASSLDLVSYEQYF	TGTGCCAGCAGTTTGGACTTAGTCTCCTACGAGCAGTACTTC
TRBV15	many	TRBD2	19	TRBJ2-1	CATSRDGLAGGPGYNEQFF	TGTGCCACCAGCAGAGATGGGCTAGCGGGGGGGCCGGGTTACAATGAGCAGTTCTTC
TRBV6-5	many	-	16	TRBJ2-6	CASSYSRGAGANVLTF	TGTGCCAGCAGTTACTCGAGAGGGGCTGGGGCCAACGTCCTGACTTTC
TRBV18	-	TRBD2	15	TRBJ2-1	CASSPPGGAYNEQFF	TGTGCCAGCTCACCACCGGGGGGGGCCTACAATGAGCAGTTCTTC
TRBV2	-	-	13	TRBJ2-7	CASRSRGTYEQYF	TGTGCCAGCAGGTCCCGGGGCACCTACGAGCAGTACTTC
TRBV4-2	-	TRBD2	19	TRBJ2-5	CASSQVGGLAGIGEETQYF	TGTGCCAGCAGCCAAGTAGGTGGACTAGCGGGAATAGGTGAAGAGACCCAGTACTTC
TRBV12-3/TRBV12-4	few	TRBD1	13	TRBJ2-7	CASSWGTGGEQYF	TGTGCCAGCAGTTGGGGGACAGGCGGCGAGCAGTACTTC
TRBV20-1	-	TRBD1	14	TRBJ2-7	CSAREGQGPYEQYF	TGCAGTGCTAGAGAGGGACAGGGCCCCTACGAGCAGTACTTC
TRBV20-1	-	TRBD1	15	TRBJ2-7	CSAECQDRAPYEQYF	TGCAGTGCCGAATGCCAAGACAGGGCCCCCTACGAGCAGTACTTC
TRBV5-1	many	TRBD1	16	TRBJ1-6	CASSLWGTGEDSPLHF	TGCGCCAGCAGCTTGTGGGGTACAGGGGAGGATTCACCCCTCCACTTT
TRBV7-2	many	TRBD1	14	TRBJ1-4	CASSFRDSGEKLFF	TGTGCCAGCAGCTTCCGGGACAGTGGGGAAAAACTGTTTTTT
TRBV29-1	many	-	12	TRBJ1-2	CSVEGRLYGYTF	TGCAGCGTTGAGGGCAGGCTCTATGGCTACACCTTC
TRBV27	-	TRBD2	16	TRBJ2-4	CASSLSAGLAKNIQYF	TGTGCCAGCAGTTTATCAGCGGGACTAGCCAAAAACATTCAGTACTTC
TRBV12-3/TRBV12-4	-	-	12	TRBJ1-2	CASSGWRDGYTF	TGTGCCAGCAGCGGATGGAGGGATGGCTACACCTTC
TRBV19	many	TRBD2	15	TRBJ2-1	CASSIAGGPFGEQFF	TGTGCCAGTAGTATTGCGGGGGGCCCCTTTGGTGAGCAGTTCTTC
TRBV28	many	-	14	TRBJ1-4	CASTPRQGGEKLFF	TGTGCCAGCACCCCTCGCCAGGGTGGGGAAAAACTGTTTTTT
TRBV2	many	TRBD2	18	TRBJ2-1	CASSEVAGGASSYNEQFF	TGTGCCAGCAGTGAAGTAGCGGGGGGCGCCAGCTCCTACAATGAGCAGTTCTTC
TRBV12-5	many	-	13	TRBJ2-1	CASGLTSFHEQFF	TGTGCTAGTGGCCTCACTAGTTTCCATGAGCAGTTCTTC
TRBV29-1	many	-	12	TRBJ1-1	CSVDTGNTEAFF	TGCAGCGTTGATACGGGCAACACTGAAGCTTTCTTT
TRBV24-1	-	-	11	TRBJ2-1	CATSSARQQFF	TGTGCCACCAGCAGCGCTAGGCAGCAGTTCTTC
TRBV20-1	-	TRBD2	16	TRBJ2-7	CSAIGLAGGVLYEQYF	TGCAGTGCTATCGGACTAGCGGGAGGAGTGCTCTACGAGCAGTACTTC
TRBV10-3	many	TRBD2	12	TRBJ2-7	CAIRGTSGKQYF	TGTGCCATCAGGGGGACTAGCGGGAAGCAGTACTTC
TRBV20-1	many	-	16	TRBJ2-7	CSARDLGREGNYEQYF	TGCAGTGCTAGAGATTTGGGCAGGGAAGGAAACTACGAGCAGTACTTC
TRBV28	-	-	16	TRBJ2-3	CASSLPSPSITDTQYF	TGTGCCAGCAGTTTACCTAGTCCCTCCATCACAGATACGCAGTATTTT
TRBV7-9	many	TRBD1	15	TRBJ2-7	CASSPDRGRSYEQYF	TGTGCCAGCAGCCCAGACAGGGGGCGCTCCTACGAGCAGTACTTC
TRBV28	few	-	14	TRBJ1-2	CASSPTDGPYGYTF	TGTGCCAGCAGTCCCACGGACGGGCCTTATGGCTACACCTTC
TRBV7-9	many	-	15	TRBJ1-1	CASTDQGTGNTEAFF	TGTGCCAGCACCGACCAAGGGACGGGTAACACTGAAGCTTTCTTT
TRBV6-5	many	TRBD1	15	TRBJ2-2	CASSFNRGRTGELFF	TGTGCCAGCAGTTTCAACAGGGGGCGGACCGGGGAGCTGTTTTTT
TRBV11-2	few	-	14	TRBJ1-1	CASSFISPIAEAFF	TGTGCCAGCAGCTTTATCTCGCCGATTGCCGAAGCTTTCTTT
TRBV7-3	-	-	13	TRBJ2-1	CASSPPGVAHQFF	TGTGCCAGCAGCCCCCCCGGGGTAGCGCACCAGTTCTTC
TRBV7-2	many	-	15	TRBJ2-3	CASSWDLTSTDTQYF	TGTGCCAGCAGTTGGGACTTGACCTCCACAGATACGCAGTATTTT
TRBV6-2/TRBV6-3	-	-	17	TRBJ2-7	CASSYSRIGLDSYEQYF	TGTGCCAGCAGTTACTCGAGGATAGGCCTGGACTCCTACGAGCAGTACTTC
TRBV20-1	many	-	14	TRBJ2-3	CSARRRGATDTQYF	TGCAGTGCTAGACGAAGGGGGGCGACAGATACGCAGTATTTT
TRBV10-3	few	-	13	TRBJ2-3	CAISETGQDTQYF	TGTGCCATCAGTGAGACAGGGCAGGATACGCAGTATTTT
TRBV7-3	many	TRBD2	15	TRBJ2-3	CASSVTSGGAVTQYF	TGTGCCAGCAGTGTAACTAGCGGGGGTGCGGTTACGCAGTATTTT
TRBV18	many	-	12	TRBJ2-4	CASSAGVGIQYF	TGTGCCAGCTCAGCAGGGGTCGGCATTCAGTACTTC
TRBV4-3	many	TRBD1	15	TRBJ2-1	CASSPQGSSYNEQFF	TGCGCCAGCAGCCCACAGGGGAGCTCCTACAATGAGCAGTTCTTC
TRBV7-9	many	TRBD2	14	TRBJ2-7	CASSWDYSLDEQYF	TGTGCCAGCAGCTGGGACTATTCCCTAGACGAGCAGTACTTC
TRBV20-1	-	TRBD2	15	TRBJ2-7	CSALPLAAVAYEQYF	TGCAGTGCCCTACCTCTAGCGGCAGTGGCCTACGAGCAGTACTTC
TRBV11-2	-	TRBD2	17	TRBJ2-3	CASSLETSGGAIDTQYF	TGTGCCAGCAGCTTAGAGACTAGCGGGGGGGCAATAGATACGCAGTATTTT
TRBV5-1	-	TRBD1	20	TRBJ2-4	CASSLALDRGVEVAKNIQYF	TGCGCCAGCAGCTTAGCCCTGGACAGGGGGGTCGAGGTAGCCAAAAACATTCAGTACTTC
TRBV12-3/TRBV12-4	many	-	15	TRBJ1-5	CASSRAWGGDQPQHF	TGTGCCAGCAGCCGGGCGTGGGGAGGGGATCAGCCCCAGCATTTT
TRBV5-1	many	TRBD1	19	TRBJ1-1	CASSPWTGGARQANTEAFF	TGCGCCAGCAGCCCATGGACAGGGGGCGCTAGGCAGGCGAACACTGAAGCTTTCTTT
TRBV12-3/TRBV12-4	many	-	17	TRBJ2-7	CASSLYPPVHSTYEQYF	TGTGCCAGCAGTTTATATCCCCCGGTTCACAGCACCTACGAGCAGTACTTC
TRBV3-1	many	-	15	TRBJ2-4	CASSPGEVVKNIQYF	TGTGCCAGCAGTCCCGGGGAAGTCGTCAAAAACATTCAGTACTTC
TRBV5-1	few	TRBD2	15	TRBJ2-7	CASSGFSGSVSEQYF	TGCGCCAGCAGCGGATTTAGCGGGAGTGTATCCGAGCAGTACTTC
TRBV14	many	-	15	TRBJ2-1	CASSQDPQGYNEQFF	TGTGCCAGCAGCCAAGACCCCCAGGGTTACAATGAGCAGTTCTTC
TRBV12-3/TRBV12-4	-	TRBD1	14	TRBJ1-5	CASSLTGVDQPQHF	TGTGCCAGCAGCCTTACAGGGGTGGATCAGCCCCAGCATTTT
TRBV5-4	many	-	14	TRBJ2-5	CASSLIREQETQYF	TGTGCCAGCAGCTTGATCAGGGAACAAGAGACCCAGTACTTC
TRBV9	many	-	15	TRBJ1-5	CASSERGEVSQPQHF	TGTGCCAGCAGCGAGCGGGGAGAGGTCTCCCAGCCCCAGCATTTT
TRBV5-1	many	-	12	TRBJ2-5	CASSLTGQTQYF	TGCGCCAGCAGCTTGACGGGTCAAACCCAGTACTTC
TRBV4-2	few	TRBD1	15	TRBJ1-1	CASSPLTGGYTEAFF	TGTGCCAGCAGCCCCTTGACAGGGGGCTACACTGAAGCTTTCTTT
TRBV2	-	TRBD1	15	TRBJ2-3	CASTSTGWGTDTQYF	TGTGCCAGCACTTCGACAGGGTGGGGCACAGATACGCAGTATTTT
TRBV5-1	few	-	15	TRBJ2-1	CASSFRGAPNNEQFF	TGCGCCAGCAGCTTCAGGGGCGCCCCGAACAATGAGCAGTTCTTC
TRBV11-3	many	-	15	TRBJ2-5	CASSLAGRLPETQYF	TGTGCCAGCAGCTTAGCTGGTCGACTCCCAGAGACCCAGTACTTC